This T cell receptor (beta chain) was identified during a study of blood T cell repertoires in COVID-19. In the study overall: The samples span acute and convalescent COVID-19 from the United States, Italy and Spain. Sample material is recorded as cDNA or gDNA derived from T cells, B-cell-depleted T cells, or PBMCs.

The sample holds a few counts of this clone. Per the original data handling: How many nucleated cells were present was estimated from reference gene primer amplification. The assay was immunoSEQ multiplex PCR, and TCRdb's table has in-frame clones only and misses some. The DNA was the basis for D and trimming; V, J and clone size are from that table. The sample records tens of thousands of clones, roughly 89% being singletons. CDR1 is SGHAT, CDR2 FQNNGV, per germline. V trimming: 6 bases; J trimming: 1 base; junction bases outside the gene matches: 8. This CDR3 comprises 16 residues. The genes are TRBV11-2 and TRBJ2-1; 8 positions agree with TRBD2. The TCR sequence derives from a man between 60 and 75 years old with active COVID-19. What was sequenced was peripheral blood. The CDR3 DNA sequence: TGTGCCAGCAGACCTGTTGCGGGAGGTTCCTACAATGAGCAGTTCTTC. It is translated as CASRPVAGGSYNEQFF.